The 21 T cell receptor beta chains below come from one sample, sequenced in a study of cytomegalovirus exposure and HLA in healthy donors. Primers included in the PCR were 60 Vbeta and 13 Jbeta primers. Using immunoSEQ multiplex PCR, the repertoire was profiled, and TCRdb retains in-frame clones only, with some absent. The repertoire holds 95,000 to 150,000 clones, with more than 70% as singletons. Specimen: PBMCs. The origin of the receptors is a woman aged 45-60 years in good health and CMV-seropositive.

This sequence joins TRBV7-3 and TRBJ2-2; D is unresolved. The V and J ends lost 5 bases and 0 bases respectively, with 10 bases between them. The CDR3 has 15 amino acids. CDR1 and CDR2 from the germline V gene are SGHTA and FQGTGA. CDR3 DNA: TGTGCCAGCAGCCCAGCTAGAGCGAACACCGGGGAGCTGTTTTTT. This gives the protein CASSPARANTGELFF.

The chain links TRBV19 to TRBJ2-7, with 8 bases aligning to TRBD1. V lost 5 bases, J lost 3 bases, and 6 bases stayed unmatched. Germline CDR1 and CDR2: LNHDA and SQIVND (reference sequence). The CDR3 spans 14 residues. The CDR3 loop reads CASSPQGAGYEQYF. In DNA, the CDR3 is TGTGCCAGTAGTCCTCAGGGGGCGGGCTACGAGCAGTACTTC.

V and J are TRBV4-2 and TRBJ2-7; 10 bases are a match to TRBD2. This CDR3 has 16 residues. V was pared by 4 bases and J by 4 bases, with 10 bases of the junction left unmatched. Germline CDR1 LGHNA, CDR2 YNFKEQ. CDR3 coding DNA: TGTGCCAGCAGCCCTACGAGCGGGAGGGTTTCTTACGAGCAGTACTTC. Residues: CASSPTSGRVSYEQYF.

The genes are TRBV7-2 and TRBJ1-5; 7 nucleotides agree with TRBD1. The J segment lost 4 bases and the V segment lost 2 bases, leaving 5 bases of the junction unmatched. This CDR3 is built from 15 residues. Per the germline V gene, CDR1 is SGHTA and CDR2 is FQGNSA. CDR3 nucleotides: TGTGCCAGCAGCTTACGGACAGGCTTAAATCAGCCCCAGCATTTT. Its protein is CASSLRTGLNQPQHF.

This chain links TRBV5-5 with TRBJ2-7; tentatively, D is TRBD2 (5 bases). V dropped 1 base and J dropped 6 bases, with 23 bases sitting between them. The CDR3 runs to 17 residues. The germline gives CDR1 SGHKS, CDR2 YYEKEE (reference sequence). The CDR3 loop is CASSLPYRRQPSGEQYF. The DNA for the CDR3 is TGTGCCAGCAGCTTGCCCTATCGGAGGCAGCCAAGTGGCGAGCAGTACTTC.

The table lists this clone with a few counts. The chain uses TRBV2 and TRBJ2-3; TRBD2 agrees at 13 bases. Germline V lookup: CDR1 SNHLY, CDR2 FYNNEI. With V trimmed by 5 bases and J by 2 bases, 1 base remained unmatched. The CDR3 has 15 amino acids. Written as DNA, the CDR3 is TGTGCCAGCAGTACTAGCGGGAGGGCCACAGATACGCAGTATTTT. It specifies CASSTSGRATDTQYF.

This clone has more than one count but fewer than ten. The chain has TRBV2 and TRBJ1-5; 9 bases agree with TRBD1. Germline values: CDR1 SNHLY, CDR2 FYNNEI. Trimming at V came to 8 bases and at J to 7 bases, leaving 12 bases not matched to a gene. The CDR3 spans 15 residues. The CDR3 DNA sequence: TGTGCCAGCCGATCACAGGGGGCGCCCGGGCAGCCCCAGCATTTT. Amino acids: CASRSQGAPGQPQHF.

The chain couples TRBV25-1 to TRBJ2-1; D gene uncertain. Germline V gene data show CDR1 as MGHDK and CDR2 as SYGVNS. V shed 4 bases and J shed 4 bases, with 11 bases lying between them. The CDR3 runs 14 residues. The CDR3 spells CASSAPRAYNEQFF. CDR3 in DNA: TGTGCCAGCAGTGCCCCTAGAGCTTACAATGAGCAGTTCTTC. Using reference TRBV25-1 and TRBJ2-1 for the parts outside the CDR3, the full variable domain is EADIYQTPRYLVIGTGKKITLECSQTMGHDKMYWYQQDPGMELHLIHYSYGVNSTEKGDLSSESTVSRIRTEHFPLTLESARPSHTSQYLCASSAPRAYNEQFFGPGTRLTVL.

The rearrangement links TRBV30 to TRBJ2-7; the D gene is possibly TRBD1 (6 bases). This CDR3 spans 13 amino acids. Trimming took 4 bases from V and 3 from J, leaving 13 bases between them. CDR1 is GTSNPN, CDR2 SVGIG, per germline (reference sequence). The CDR3 here is CAWTGDTGYEQYF. CDR3 nucleotides: TGTGCCTGGACTGGGGACACCGGCTACGAGCAGTACTTC.

V and J are TRBV27 and TRBJ1-2, with TRBD1 identical over 10 bases. Germline V gene sequence: CDR1 MNHEY, CDR2 SMNVEV (reference sequence). The CDR3 consists of 14 residues. V shed 4 bases and J 6 bases; nucleotides not matched to a gene: 5. The DNA for the CDR3 is TGTGCCAGCAGTTCAGCCGGGACAGGGGATGGCTACACCTTC. Protein product: CASSSAGTGDGYTF.

The chain recombines TRBV7-2 with TRBJ2-3; 7 nucleotides match TRBD2. The CDR3 covers 14 residues. The V gene end was trimmed by 1 base and the J gene end by 4 bases; junction bases not matched to a gene: 2. Looked up from germline, CDR1 is SGHTA and CDR2 is FQGNSA. The CDR3 sequence: CASSLGTRADTQYF. CDR3 sequence (DNA): TGTGCCAGCAGCTTAGGGACTAGGGCAGATACGCAGTATTTT.

The chain couples TRBV4-1 to TRBJ1-2; possibly TRBD1 for D (5 bases). The germline CDR1 and CDR2 sequences are MGHRA and YSYEKL. The CDR3 is 15 amino acids. Trimming removed 0 bases from V and 3 bases from J, with 11 bases in between. CDR3 amino acids: CASSQDSQGYYGYTF. The CDR3 nucleotides are TGCGCCAGCAGCCAAGATAGTCAGGGTTACTATGGCTACACCTTC.

The chain links TRBV5-5 to TRBJ2-7; 8 bases line up with TRBD1. CDR3 length: 14 residues. Per germline, CDR1 SGHKS and CDR2 YYEKEE (reference sequence). V was pared by 5 bases and J by 7 bases, with 11 bases of the junction left unmatched. The DNA of the CDR3 is TGTGCCAGCAGATTGACAGGGGTAGATGGGGAGCAGTACTTC. Its translation is CASRLTGVDGEQYF.

The chain carries TRBV11-3 and TRBJ2-5; D is possibly TRBD1 (6 bases). V lost 10 bases and J lost 4, with 13 bases in between. CDR1 is SGHNT, CDR2 YENEEA, per germline. CDR3 length: 12 amino acids. In DNA form, the CDR3 reads TGTGCCAACTTCGGACAGAGAGAGACCCAGTACTTC. Its translation is CANFGQRETQYF. Combining the CDR3 with reference TRBV11-3 and TRBJ2-5 gives the whole variable domain EAGVVQSPRYKIIEKKQPVAFWCNPISGHNTLYWYLQNLGQGPELLIRYENEEAVDDSQLPKDRFSAERLKGVDSTLKIQPAELGDSAVYLCANFGQRETQYFGPGTRLLVL.

This chain connects TRBV2 to TRBJ2-3, with D tentatively TRBD2 (5 bases). The CDR3 is 12 residues long. Trimming took 6 bases from V and 7 from J, leaving 11 bases between them. Germline loops: CDR1 SNHLY, CDR2 FYNNEI. CDR3 sequence reads: CASRPLANTQYF. Here the CDR3 DNA reads TGTGCCAGCAGGCCCCTAGCAAATACGCAGTATTTT. Based on the CDR3 plus reference TRBV2 and TRBJ2-3, the full variable domain is EPEVTQTPSHQVTQMGQEVILRCVPISNHLYFYWYRQILGQKVEFLVSFYNNEISEKSEIFDDQFSVERPDGSNFTLKIRSTKLEDSAMYFCASRPLANTQYFGPGTRLTVL.

The sample holds one count of this clone. The J gene is TRBJ2-3, the V gene TRBV19; 9 nucleotides agree with TRBD1. V lost 4 bases to trimming and J lost 1 base; unmatched junction nucleotides: 3. Per the germline V gene, CDR1 is LNHDA and CDR2 is SQIVND (reference sequence). CDR3 length equals 15 residues. The CDR3 sequence is CASSNRGQGTDTQYF. In DNA form, the CDR3 reads TGTGCCAGTAGTAACAGGGGGCAGGGCACAGATACGCAGTATTTT.

This clone was detected once. The V gene is TRBV5-1, the J gene TRBJ1-2, with D uncertain. From germline, CDR1 is SGHRS and CDR2 YFSETQ. V dropped 5 bases and J dropped 1 base, with 9 bases sitting between them. The CDR3 runs 13 residues. CDR3 sequence reads: CASSSTDNYGYTF. DNA for the CDR3: TGCGCCAGCAGTTCTACAGATAACTATGGCTACACCTTC.

The gene calls are TRBV2 and TRBJ1-5; 8 positions agree with TRBD1. The CDR3 has 13 amino acids. Per the germline V gene, CDR1 is SNHLY and CDR2 is FYNNEI. Trimming at V came to 8 bases and at J to 5 bases, leaving 5 bases not matched to a gene. The CDR3 sequence is CASRDRGDQPQHF. The CDR3 nucleotides are TGTGCCAGCCGAGACAGGGGAGATCAGCCCCAGCATTTT.

The chain links TRBV9 to TRBJ2-7; TRBD1 aligns across 7 bases. CDR1 is SGDLS and CDR2 is YYNGEE in the germline V gene. The ends lost 0 bases at V and 0 bases at J; junction bases unmatched: 3. The length of the CDR3 is 15 residues. CDR3 loop: CASSVEPGGSYEQYF. Here the CDR3 DNA reads TGTGCCAGCAGCGTAGAGCCAGGGGGCTCCTACGAGCAGTACTTC.

The rearrangement links TRBV11-1 to TRBJ2-5; perhaps TRBD2 as D (6 bases). CDR1 is SGHAT, CDR2 FQDESV, per germline (reference sequence). CDR3 length: 15 amino acids. The germline V and J ends were trimmed by 5 bases and 1 base, with 14 bases remaining between them. DNA for the CDR3: TGTGCCAGCAGCGGTTGGCGGGACCCCCAAGAGACCCAGTACTTC. Amino acids: CASSGWRDPQETQYF.

This rearrangement joins TRBV5-1 to TRBJ2-3; the D gene is possibly TRBD1 (5 bases). The CDR3 has 15 residues. V gave up 4 bases and J gave up 0 bases, with 12 bases separating them. CDR1 is SGHRS and CDR2 is YFSETQ in the germline V gene. The CDR3 protein is CASSPTATSTDTQYF. The DNA for the CDR3 is TGCGCCAGCAGCCCGACAGCGACTAGCACAGATACGCAGTATTTT.